These 16 T cell receptor beta chains were sequenced from one sample in a study of siplizumab effects on memory and regulatory T cells. The protocol was immunoSEQ multiplex PCR, while the TCRdb copy is restricted to in-frame clones and leaves out a portion. This table has over 100,000 clones, about 93% appearing once. Sequenced input: Tregs sorted from blood. The receptors here all came from a human donor in good health.

The chain couples TRBV13 to TRBJ1-2; D might be TRBD1 (5 bases). V was cut by 5 bases and J by 10 bases, with 23 bases left in between. Germline V gene sequence: CDR1 PRHDT, CDR2 FYEKMQ (reference sequence). The CDR3 is 15 amino acids. The CDR3 region has the DNA TGTGCCAGCAGCAAAGGCGTCCGCCCTTTGGGGACCTACACCTTC. Its translation: CASSKGVRPLGTYTF.

To note about this clone: Other DNA sequences in the same sample also yield this CDR3. The gene calls are TRBV6-5 and TRBJ1-1, with a weak D call TRBD1 (5 bases). There are 13 residues in the CDR3. V was trimmed by 7 bases and J by 4 bases, leaving 13 bases between them. Germline-derived CDR1 and CDR2 are MNHEY and SVGAGI. Here the CDR3 DNA reads TGTGCCAGCATCGACAGTTTACGCACTGAAGCTTTCTTT. This sequence encodes CASIDSLRTEAFF.

CDR3 protein: CAWSVNYGYTF. In nucleotides, the CDR3 is TGTGCCTGGAGTGTAAACTATGGCTACACCTTC. The chain employs TRBV30 and TRBJ1-2; the D is unclear. Germline assignment: CDR1 GTSNPN and CDR2 SVGIG (reference sequence). With 0 bases removed from V and 2 bases from J, the gap between germline ends came to 1 base. There are 11 residues in the CDR3.

CDR3 protein: CASSQDYKSGNTIYF. In DNA form, the CDR3 reads TGTGCCAGCAGCCAAGATTATAAATCTGGAAACACCATATATTTT. V is TRBV4-2 and J is TRBJ1-3; the D is unclear. The CDR3 is 15 amino acids. With 0 bases removed from V and 1 base from J, the gap between germline ends came to 7 bases. Germline CDR1 LGHNA, CDR2 YNFKEQ.

The rearrangement links TRBV20-1 to TRBJ2-5; D gene ambiguous. With 1 base removed from V and 3 bases from J, the gap between germline ends came to 3 bases. Germline loops: CDR1 DFQATT, CDR2 SNEGSKA (reference sequence). This CDR3 spans 11 amino acids. The chain's CDR3 is CSARGKETQYF. CDR3 sequence (DNA): TGCAGTGCTAGAGGGAAAGAGACCCAGTACTTC.

The rearrangement links TRBV30 to TRBJ2-7, with D hard to call. CDR1 and CDR2 from the germline V gene are GTSNPN and SVGIG (reference sequence). Trimming removed 1 base at V and 6 bases at J, with 10 bases between. CDR3 length equals 12 residues. The CDR3 sequence is CAWSDLGFEQYF. As DNA, the CDR3 is TGTGCCTGGAGTGACTTGGGCTTCGAGCAGTACTTC. Filled out from reference TRBV30 and TRBJ2-7, the complete variable domain reads SQTIHQWPATLVQPVGSPLSLECTVEGTSNPNLYWYRQAAGRGLQLLFYSVGIGQISSEVPQNLSASRPQDRQFILSSKKLLLSDSGFYLCAWSDLGFEQYFGPGTRLTVT.

This clone is a singleton in its sample. The rearrangement links TRBV5-1 to TRBJ1-3, with D perhaps matching TRBD1 (5 bases). The CDR3 has 15 amino acids. Germline CDR1 is SGHRS and CDR2 is YFSETQ. The V and J ends lost 0 bases and 2 bases respectively, with 9 bases between them. The CDR3 sequence is CASSLGGLAGNTIYF. CDR3 bases: TGCGCCAGCAGCTTGGGGGGCTTGGCTGGAAACACCATATATTTT.

In regard to this clone: The identical CDR3 is also encoded by other nucleotide sequences in the sample. This chain connects TRBV6-5 to TRBJ2-3, with 7 positions matching TRBD2. V was pared by 8 bases and J by 6 bases, with 2 bases of the junction left unmatched. The CDR3 extends over 11 amino acids. The germline CDR1 and CDR2 sequences are MNHEY and SVGAGI. The CDR3 spells CASRREDTQYF. The CDR3 DNA reads as TGTGCCAGCCGGCGGGAGGATACGCAGTATTTT.

The V call is TRBV6-1, the J call TRBJ1-4; the D gene is possibly TRBD1 (6 bases). V was clipped by 1 base and J by 6 bases, with 12 bases between them. This CDR3 comprises 15 residues. CDR1 MNHNS and CDR2 SASEGT come from the germline V gene. The CDR3, as DNA: TGTGCCAGCAGTGAAGGGCCGGGGGCCGATGAAAAACTGTTTTTT. Its protein product is CASSEGPGADEKLFF.

The chain employs TRBV7-9 and TRBJ1-1; D is uncertain. Germline assignment: CDR1 SEHNR and CDR2 FQNEAQ (reference sequence). The V end lost 5 bases, the J end lost 0 bases, and 7 bases lay between the germline ends. The CDR3 sequence is 13 residues long. The DNA of the CDR3 is TGTGCCAGCAGCCTAAACGTGAACACTGAAGCTTTCTTT. It is translated as CASSLNVNTEAFF.

This chain uses TRBV10-3 with TRBJ1-2; TRBD1 might be the D (6 bases). CDR1 is ENHRY, CDR2 SYGVKD, per germline. This CDR3 contains 14 residues. Trimming cost V 1 base and J 3 bases, with 9 bases left between them. This chain's CDR3 is CAISELGGHYGYTF. The DNA for the CDR3 is TGTGCCATCAGTGAGTTGGGGGGCCACTATGGCTACACCTTC.

On this clone itself: At one end the junction does not follow the germline gene, possibly because of a read error. The chain uses TRBV5-1 and TRBJ1-2; 9 bases fit TRBD1. There are 15 residues in the CDR3. Germline loops: CDR1 SGHRS, CDR2 YFSETQ. Here the CDR3 reads CTSSLLGQGNYGYTF. As DNA, the CDR3 is TGCACCAGCAGCTTGCTGGGACAGGGTAACTATGGCTACACCTTC.

This rearrangement joins TRBV7-9 to TRBJ2-3; D could derive from TRBD1 or TRBD2 (6 bases each). The CDR3 length is 13 residues. CDR1 and CDR2 (germline): SEHNR, FQNEAQ (reference sequence). V lost 3 bases, J lost 4 bases, and 8 bases lay in between. CDR3 sequence reads: CASSFGGADTQYF. Written as DNA, the CDR3 is TGTGCCAGCAGCTTCGGGGGCGCAGATACGCAGTATTTT.

The V gene is TRBV5-4, the J gene TRBJ2-6; possibly TRBD2 for D (6 bases). The CDR3 length is 17 residues. Per the germline V gene, CDR1 is SGHNT and CDR2 is YYREEE (reference sequence). V was clipped by 4 bases and J by 0 bases, with 14 bases between them. CDR3 protein: CASSGLYGGSGANVLTF. The CDR3 nucleotides read TGTGCCAGCAGCGGACTCTACGGGGGCTCTGGGGCCAACGTCCTGACTTTC.

The chain links TRBV5-1 to TRBJ2-7; a weak D match, TRBD2 (6 bases). V lost 0 bases, J lost 2 bases, and 9 bases lay in between. The CDR3 is 14 residues long. Germline CDR1 SGHRS, CDR2 YFSETQ. Written as DNA, the CDR3 is TGCGCCAGCAGCTTGGGGGACTTACCCTACGAGCAGTACTTC. It is translated as CASSLGDLPYEQYF.

CDR3 residues: CASSRATGVGEQYF. The CDR3 nucleotides read TGTGCCAGCAGCCGTGCCACAGGGGTCGGCGAGCAGTACTTC. V and J are TRBV27 and TRBJ2-7; 7 bases agree with TRBD1. The germline V gene has CDR1 MNHEY and CDR2 SMNVEV (reference sequence). Losses at the gene ends were 6 bases for V and 6 bases for J; bases not matched to a gene: 11. The CDR3 is 14 residues long.